This TCR beta chain was obtained from a study of cytomegalovirus exposure and HLA in healthy donors. This clone was observed once. The PCR used 60 Vbeta and 13 Jbeta primers. This table comes from immunoSEQ multiplex PCR, and its TCRdb copy is limited to in-frame clones, with some not included. The sample yields about 110,000 clones, approximately 80% seen once. The V end lost 2 bases, the J end lost 0 bases, and 10 bases lay between the germline ends. The CDR3 has 15 amino acids. Germline lookup yields CDR1 SGHVS and CDR2 FNYEAQ. This chain connects TRBV7-6 to TRBJ1-1; tentatively, D is TRBD1 (6 bases). Specimen: PBMCs. The sequence was obtained from a woman younger than 45 in good health and CMV-seronegative. CDR3 bases: TGTGCCAGCAGCTTAACAGGGACCATGAACACTGAAGCTTTCTTT. Translation: CASSLTGTMNTEAFF.